The TCR beta chain under discussion was sequenced for a study of T cell clones after liver transplantation. Study as a whole: Standard immunosuppression, with no induction, continued until 12-24 months after transplant. Findings and caveats of the study: A larger donor-reactive than third-party decline suggested partial antigen-specific deletion.

Only in-frame clones appear in the TCRdb table, and some are missing; sequencing was by immunoSEQ multiplex PCR. This sample has around 18,000 clones, with approximately 92% found just once. Germline CDR1 is MNHNS and CDR2 is SASEGT. Trimming took off 2 bases at V and 0 bases at J, with 10 bases between the two ends. The CDR3 is 15 residues long. Turning to this clone: What it binds is unknown.

The rearrangement uses TRBV6-1 and TRBJ1-1; D gene uncertain. The origin of this receptor is a human patient who received a liver transplant. Some T cells may arise from the graft donor. This specimen was CD8+ T cells from blood, taken about 46 months after liver transplant. CDR3 region: CASSEWPRVNTEAFF. The CDR3 DNA follows: TGTGCCAGCAGTGAATGGCCAAGAGTGAACACTGAAGCTTTCTTT.